The 24 T cell receptor beta chains reported below all come from one sample, sequenced in a study of OX40 agonist ivuxolimab in advanced cancers. Generated by immunoSEQ multiplex PCR, the TCRdb table keeps only in-frame clones and is missing some. The sample yields tens of thousands of clones, around 81% seen once. The sample consisted of CD4+ or CD8+ T cells sorted from blood, taken in a trial of the OX40 agonist ivuxolimab. The receptors here all came from an adult with an advanced solid tumor such as melanoma, head and neck, liver or kidney cancer.

The CDR3 DNA follows: TGCAGCGTGAGCCTCTTCCAGGGGGCCGGGGAGCTGTTTTTT. This gives the protein CSVSLFQGAGELFF. The chain links TRBV29-1 to TRBJ2-2; 7 nucleotides align to TRBD1. V lost 6 bases to trimming and J lost 6 bases; unmatched junction nucleotides: 10. The CDR3 runs 14 residues. Germline CDR1 and CDR2: SQVTM and ANQGSEA.

The chain has TRBV5-6 and TRBJ2-1; 7 positions match TRBD1. CDR3 length: 16 residues. V gave up 4 bases and J gave up 0 bases; unmatched junction bases: 7. Germline lookup yields CDR1 SGHDT and CDR2 YYEEEE. The CDR3 loop reads CASSTRDSSSYNEQFF. CDR3 bases: TGTGCCAGCAGCACCCGGGACAGCAGCTCCTACAATGAGCAGTTCTTC.

This clone was found a few times. CDR3 in amino acids: CASSVAGLAGGSYNEQFF. CDR3 nucleotides: TGTGCCAGCAGCGTAGCCGGCCTAGCGGGGGGGTCCTACAATGAGCAGTTCTTC. This rearrangement joins TRBV9 to TRBJ2-1; 12 positions match TRBD2. CDR1 is SGDLS, CDR2 YYNGEE, per germline. The CDR3 has 18 residues. J lost 1 base, V lost 0 bases, and 5 bases had no gene match.

The genes are TRBV2 and TRBJ2-2; perhaps TRBD1 as D (6 bases). Germline values: CDR1 SNHLY, CDR2 FYNNEI. CDR3 length equals 14 residues. The V and J ends lost 8 bases and 4 bases respectively, with 14 bases between them. The CDR3 region is CASARDTSTGELFF. CDR3 DNA: TGTGCCAGCGCCCGGGACACTTCCACCGGGGAGCTGTTTTTT.

The genes are TRBV11-2 and TRBJ1-3; D gene unclear. The CDR3 is 16 residues long. Trimming left V 4 bases short and J 0 bases short, with 13 bases between. CDR1 is SGHAT, CDR2 FQNNGV, per germline. CDR3 in DNA: TGTGCCAGCAGCTCCTCGCGCAGGAACTCTGGAAACACCATATATTTT. Translating gives CASSSSRRNSGNTIYF.

The CDR3 coding sequence is TGTGCCAGCAGCCCAAGGGACAGTTCCTACGAGCAGTACTTC. Translation gives CASSPRDSSYEQYF. V and J are TRBV5-6 and TRBJ2-7; 7 nucleotides match TRBD1. Germline V gene sequence: CDR1 SGHDT, CDR2 YYEEEE. Losses at the gene ends were 4 bases for V and 1 base for J; bases not matched to a gene: 5. The CDR3 spans 14 residues.

The chain has TRBV5-6 and TRBJ2-5; the D gene is possibly TRBD2 (5 bases). This CDR3 comprises 13 residues. Germline-derived CDR1 and CDR2 are SGHDT and YYEEEE. V was pared by 0 bases and J by 3 bases, with 6 bases between. CDR3 sequence reads: CASSLVGEETQYF. CDR3 nucleotide sequence: TGTGCCAGCAGCTTGGTCGGGGAAGAGACCCAGTACTTC.

The rearrangement links TRBV19 to TRBJ1-2; D is possibly TRBD1 (5 bases). Germline V gives CDR1 LNHDA, CDR2 SQIVND (reference sequence). The V end was cut by 3 bases, the J end by 3 bases, with 11 bases between. This CDR3 is 14 amino acids long. CDR3 coding DNA: TGTGCCAGTAGTATGGGGGGAGACGACTATGGCTACACCTTC. It encodes CASSMGGDDYGYTF.

This chain uses TRBV2 with TRBJ2-1, with D hard to call. Deletions cut 2 bases from V and 1 base from J, with 9 bases between. This CDR3 is built from 15 residues. From germline, CDR1 is SNHLY and CDR2 FYNNEI. The chain's CDR3 is CASSELAASYNEQFF. The CDR3 nucleotides are TGTGCCAGCAGTGAATTGGCTGCATCCTACAATGAGCAGTTCTTC.

The rearrangement joins TRBV5-5 to TRBJ1-1; weak D call: TRBD1 (5 bases). The CDR3 spans 19 residues. Trimming removed 2 bases at V and 0 bases at J, with 23 bases between. Germline V gene sequence: CDR1 SGHKS, CDR2 YYEKEE (reference sequence). CDR3 protein: CASSFFPQPPTAMNTEAFF. Here the CDR3 DNA reads TGTGCCAGCAGCTTTTTCCCCCAGCCGCCGACAGCCATGAACACTGAAGCTTTCTTT.

Turning to this clone: Different DNA sequences within this sample yield the same CDR3. This sequence joins TRBV5-1 and TRBJ2-7; D is tentatively TRBD1 or TRBD2 (6 bases each). The germline V and J ends were trimmed by 0 bases and 5 bases, with 12 bases remaining between them. The CDR3 totals 14 residues. Germline V gene data show CDR1 as SGHRS and CDR2 as YFSETQ. As DNA, the CDR3 is TGCGCCAGCAGCTTGGCCGGGGGCAAGGACGAGCAGTACTTC. Its protein product is CASSLAGGKDEQYF.

The rearrangement joins TRBV2 to TRBJ2-7; 10 bases fit TRBD1. Germline CDR1 and CDR2: SNHLY and FYNNEI. The CDR3 has 13 amino acids. V lost 9 bases and J lost 6; bases outside the gene matches: 8. The chain's CDR3 is CARRVRDRGEQYF. Written as DNA, the CDR3 is TGTGCCAGAAGGGTCCGGGACAGGGGCGAGCAGTACTTC.

The chain links TRBV5-1 to TRBJ1-1; TRBD1 matches 8 bases. V gave up 5 bases and J gave up 1 base; unmatched junction bases: 7. This CDR3 region has 15 residues. CDR1 SGHRS and CDR2 YFSETQ come from the germline V gene. Written as DNA, the CDR3 is TGCGCCAGCAGGCAGGGGGCGATAGGGAACACTGAAGCTTTCTTT. Translating it yields CASRQGAIGNTEAFF.

V is TRBV28 and J is TRBJ2-5, with TRBD1 matching 8 bases. The CDR3 totals 15 residues. Germline loops: CDR1 MDHEN, CDR2 SYDVKM. Trimming removed 6 bases from V and 4 bases from J; junction bases left unmatched: 10. The CDR3, as DNA: TGTGCCAGCAGCTTAGTTTCGGGACAGGTAGAGACCCAGTACTTC. It specifies CASSLVSGQVETQYF.

J is TRBJ1-2 and V is TRBV28, with 8 bases identical to TRBD1. CDR1 is MDHEN, CDR2 SYDVKM, per germline. The CDR3 spans 14 residues. Unmatched junction bases numbered 8, after V lost 6 bases and J lost 5 bases. The CDR3 loop reads CASRVSGQDYGYTF. CDR3 sequence (DNA): TGTGCCAGCAGAGTTTCGGGACAGGATTATGGCTACACCTTC.

V and J are TRBV6-5 and TRBJ1-3, with D possibly being TRBD1 (5 bases). Trimming took 4 bases from V and 0 from J, leaving 10 bases between them. Germline values: CDR1 MNHEY, CDR2 SVGAGI. This CDR3 comprises 15 residues. The CDR3 sequence is CASSWGGTSGNTIYF. Written as DNA, the CDR3 is TGTGCCAGCAGTTGGGGAGGGACCTCTGGAAACACCATATATTTT.

The V call is TRBV6-1, the J call TRBJ1-2; the match to TRBD1 covers 8 bases. The CDR3 runs to 13 residues. Germline CDR1 MNHNS, CDR2 SASEGT. The junction had 7 bases not matched to a gene; V was cut back by 6 bases and J by 7 bases. The CDR3 DNA follows: TGTGCCAGCAGCGACCCAGGGGGCGGTGGCTACACCTTC. It is translated as CASSDPGGGGYTF.

This chain links TRBV19 with TRBJ1-2, with TRBD1 identical over 7 bases. The CDR3 is 13 amino acids. Germline values: CDR1 LNHDA, CDR2 SQIVND (reference sequence). The ends lost 6 bases at V and 5 bases at J; junction bases unmatched: 6. The CDR3 here is CASSKDRVYGYTF. DNA of the CDR3: TGTGCCAGTAGCAAAGACAGGGTGTATGGCTACACCTTC.

The chain is built from TRBV28 and TRBJ1-2, with a possible D match to TRBD1 (6 bases). Trimming cost V 0 bases and J 0 bases, with 8 bases left between them. The length of the CDR3 is 15 residues. Germline CDR1 and CDR2: MDHEN and SYDVKM. The CDR3 loop reads CASSLWAGANYGYTF. The CDR3 nucleotides read TGTGCCAGCAGTTTATGGGCAGGGGCTAACTATGGCTACACCTTC.

This chain uses TRBV7-2 with TRBJ2-2; perhaps TRBD1 as D (6 bases). The ends were cut back, 3 bases at V and 4 bases at J, with 12 bases in the middle. The CDR3 consists of 15 residues. In germline, CDR1 is SGHTA, CDR2 FQGNSA. DNA of the CDR3: TGTGCCAGCAGCTTCCTAGGACAGAGCACCGGGGAGCTGTTTTTT. It yields the protein CASSFLGQSTGELFF.

This sequence joins TRBV15 and TRBJ1-5; D gene ambiguous. The CDR3 has 14 amino acids. Per the germline V gene, CDR1 is LNHNV and CDR2 is YYDKDF (reference sequence). V was pared by 1 base and J by 2 bases, with 6 bases between. The CDR3 coding sequence is TGTGCCACCAGCAGAGGGAACCGCAATCAGCCCCAGCATTTT. Protein sequence: CATSRGNRNQPQHF.

The chain employs TRBV6-6 and TRBJ2-5; D might be TRBD2 (7 bases). V lost 2 bases and J lost 4, with 11 bases in between. Germline assignment: CDR1 MNHNY and CDR2 SVGAGI (reference sequence). CDR3 length equals 14 residues. CDR3 DNA: TGTGCCAGCAGTTACGGGGGGGGGCTAGAGACCCAGTACTTC. It codes for CASSYGGGLETQYF.

The V call is TRBV7-2, the J call TRBJ2-3, with a possible D match to TRBD2 (6 bases). Germline V gene sequence: CDR1 SGHTA, CDR2 FQGNSA. CDR3 length: 14 amino acids. The V gene lost 3 bases and the J gene lost 6 bases, with 13 bases spanning the gap. In DNA form, the CDR3 reads TGTGCCAGCAGCTTCGGGAGTCAGGACGATACGCAGTATTTT. Amino acids: CASSFGSQDDTQYF.

The CDR3 nucleotides read TGTGCCACCGCTCCGGCAAACACCTATGGCTACACCTTC. Protein sequence: CATAPANTYGYTF. The chain has TRBV19 and TRBJ1-2; D uncertain. From germline, CDR1 is LNHDA and CDR2 SQIVND (reference sequence). CDR3 length equals 13 residues. Trimming took 10 bases from V and 4 from J, leaving 16 bases between them.